The 22 T cell receptor beta chains below come from one sample, sequenced in a study of shared clonotypes between healthy human individuals. The protocol was immunoSEQ multiplex PCR, while the TCRdb copy is restricted to in-frame clones and leaves out a portion. The data hold about 1 million clones, with approximately 70% observed a single time. What was sequenced was memory CD4+ T cells sorted from blood. The subset is: CD45RA-negative fraction. These receptors all stem from a man aged 18-30 years in good health.

V is TRBV5-5 and J is TRBJ2-2; TRBD2 matches at 16 bases. The germline CDR1 and CDR2 sequences are SGHKS and YYEKEE (reference sequence). The CDR3 has 18 residues. Trimming at V came to 4 bases and at J to 2 bases, leaving 5 bases not matched to a gene. The CDR3 loop is CASSVGLAGGHNTGELFF. CDR3 bases: TGTGCCAGCAGCGTGGGACTAGCGGGAGGGCACAACACCGGGGAGCTGTTTTTT.

In its sample, this clone was seen a few times. The same CDR3 arises from other DNA sequences in this sample as well. The V call is TRBV19, the J call TRBJ1-5, with 7 bases identical to TRBD1. V shed 3 bases, J shed 6 bases, and the junction held 5 bases outside the gene matches. In germline, CDR1 is LNHDA, CDR2 SQIVND (reference sequence). This CDR3 has 14 amino acids. Written as DNA, the CDR3 is TGTGCCAGTAGTATCGGGCAGGGGGGTCAGCCCCAGCATTTT. It encodes CASSIGQGGQPQHF.

The chain joins TRBV5-1 to TRBJ2-1, with 8 bases that match TRBD2. The CDR3 is 16 residues long. Per the germline V gene, CDR1 is SGHRS and CDR2 is YFSETQ. The V segment lost 2 bases and the J segment 5 bases; nucleotides outside the gene matches: 9. The CDR3 coding sequence is TGCGCCAGCAGCTTCCTTACAGCGGGGGAGGACAATGAGCAGTTCTTC. It codes for CASSFLTAGEDNEQFF.

This clone was observed at least ten times. The J gene is TRBJ2-1, the V gene TRBV10-1; D unclear. Per the germline V gene, CDR1 is WNHNN and CDR2 is SYGVQD (reference sequence). This CDR3 spans 14 amino acids. The V end was cut by 0 bases, the J end by 6 bases, with 9 bases between. The CDR3 DNA reads as TGCGCCAGCAGTGAGTCAAACATCCGCAATGAGCAGTTCTTC. Translation gives CASSESNIRNEQFF.

The V call is TRBV18, the J call TRBJ2-7; no firm D call. The V gene's germline CDR1 is KGHSH and CDR2 LQKENI. The CDR3 totals 16 residues. The V end was cut by 3 bases, the J end by 6 bases, with 21 bases between. CDR3 nucleotide sequence: TGTGCCAGCTCACCCAAGGAGACAACAGTTTTCGGCGAGCAGTACTTC. Its protein is CASSPKETTVFGEQYF.

Ten or more counts support this clone. The chain employs TRBV4-3 and TRBJ2-5; the D is unclear. The ends were cut back, 1 base at V and 9 bases at J, with 12 bases in the middle. Germline CDR1 and CDR2: LGHNA and YSLEER. The CDR3 is made up of 13 amino acids. In DNA form, the CDR3 reads TGCGCCAGCAGCCAAGGCCCGGCTGGAGCCCAGTACTTC. The encoded protein is CASSQGPAGAQYF.

The chain has TRBV4-1 and TRBJ1-4; D is perhaps TRBD1 (5 bases). V was shortened by 4 bases and J by 5 bases, with 14 bases between the two germline ends. Germline loops: CDR1 MGHRA, CDR2 YSYEKL. This CDR3 has 15 amino acids. CDR3 nucleotide sequence: TGCGCCAGCAGCCCCGGGGGTGCCCAAAATGAAAAACTGTTTTTT. Its translation is CASSPGGAQNEKLFF.

The V call is TRBV10-1, the J call TRBJ2-1; the match to TRBD1 covers 11 bases. The CDR3 covers 17 residues. J was trimmed by 1 base and V by 5 bases; bases with no gene match: 7. Per the germline V gene, CDR1 is WNHNN and CDR2 is SYGVQD (reference sequence). The CDR3 loop is CASSRGQGDGSYNEQFF. The DNA of the CDR3 is TGCGCCAGCAGTAGGGGACAGGGGGATGGTTCCTACAATGAGCAGTTCTTC.

The chain joins TRBV10-3 to TRBJ2-5; TRBD1 aligns across 9 bases. Germline V lookup: CDR1 ENHRY, CDR2 SYGVKD. The CDR3 is 15 residues long. The ends lost 4 bases at V and 3 bases at J; junction bases unmatched: 6. As DNA, the CDR3 is TGTGCCATCAGTGCTTCGGGACAGGGAAAAGAGACCCAGTACTTC. It codes for CAISASGQGKETQYF.

J is TRBJ2-3 and V is TRBV5-1; D unresolved. V lost 5 bases, J lost 0 bases, and 10 bases lay in between. This CDR3 is 14 amino acids long. Germline V gives CDR1 SGHRS, CDR2 YFSETQ. In nucleotides, the CDR3 is TGCGCCAGCAGAACGATTGCTAGCACAGATACGCAGTATTTT. Amino acids: CASRTIASTDTQYF.

This clone was counted between two and nine times. The rearrangement joins TRBV7-2 to TRBJ2-3; 8 bases align to TRBD2. CDR1 and CDR2 from the germline V gene are SGHTA and FQGNSA. Losses at the gene ends were 5 bases for V and 2 bases for J; bases not matched to a gene: 18. CDR3 size: 19 residues. CDR3 in DNA: TGTGCCAGCAGCCCCGGCCGTTTAGGTGCGGGGGGCGTCACAGATACGCAGTATTTT. Translating gives CASSPGRLGAGGVTDTQYF.

The chain joins TRBV6-6 to TRBJ1-4; D remains ambiguous. V was pared by 6 bases and J by 5 bases, with 10 bases between. Germline V CDR1 and CDR2: MNHNY, SVGAGI (reference sequence). CDR3 length: 13 residues. This chain's CDR3 is CASRALGNEKLFF. DNA for the CDR3: TGTGCCAGCAGGGCACTAGGGAATGAAAAACTGTTTTTT.

This sequence joins TRBV7-8 and TRBJ1-1; D is possibly TRBD1 (5 bases). V dropped 1 base and J dropped 1 base, with 7 bases sitting between them. The germline CDR1 and CDR2 sequences are SGHVS and FQNEAQ. This CDR3 has 14 amino acids. The CDR3 bases are TGTGCCAGCAGCTTAGAGACAGCGAACACTGAAGCTTTCTTT. This translates into CASSLETANTEAFF. Filled out from reference TRBV7-8 and TRBJ1-1, the complete variable domain reads GAGVSQSPRYKVAKRGQDVALRCDPISGHVSLFWYQQALGQGPEFLTYFQNEAQLDKSGLPSDRFFAERPEGSVSTLKIQRTQQEDSAVYLCASSLETANTEAFFGQGTRLTVV.

The chain joins TRBV5-4 to TRBJ2-7; 14 nucleotides line up with TRBD2. CDR1 and CDR2 from the germline V gene are SGHNT and YYREEE (reference sequence). V lost 3 bases and J lost 5; bases outside the gene matches: 1. The CDR3 is 14 amino acids. CDR3 loop: CASSWGLAGDEQYF. DNA of the CDR3: TGTGCCAGCAGCTGGGGACTAGCGGGAGACGAGCAGTACTTC. Full variable domain (missing parts from reference TRBV5-4 and TRBJ2-7): ETGVTQSPTHLIKTRGQQVTLRCSSQSGHNTVSWYQQALGQGPQFIFQYYREEENGRGNFPPRFSGLQFPNYSSELNVNALELDDSALYLCASSWGLAGDEQYFGPGTRLTVT.

In its sample, this clone was seen once. The V and J genes are TRBV12-5 and TRBJ2-3; D gene unclear. The V end was cut by 6 bases, the J end by 2 bases, with 15 bases between. Germline values: CDR1 LGHNT, CDR2 FRNRAP. This CDR3 contains 15 residues. The CDR3 region is CASGGTPILTDTQYF. The CDR3 DNA reads as TGTGCTAGTGGCGGAACGCCGATACTCACAGATACGCAGTATTTT. Together with reference TRBV12-5 and TRBJ2-3, the CDR3 gives the full variable domain: DARVTQTPRHKVTEMGQEVTMRCQPILGHNTVFWYRQTMMQGLELLAYFRNRAPLDDSGMPKDRFSAEMPDATLATLKIQPSEPRDSAVYFCASGGTPILTDTQYFGPGTRLTVL.

The chain uses TRBV5-4 and TRBJ2-1; 7 nucleotides match TRBD1. Germline V gene lookup returns CDR1 SGHNT and CDR2 YYREEE (reference sequence). CDR3 size: 15 residues. V shed 1 base, J shed 4 bases, and the junction held 5 bases outside the gene matches. The CDR3 DNA follows: TGTGCCAGCAGCTTGAAGGGGGCACTATACAATGAGCAGTTCTTC. Protein product: CASSLKGALYNEQFF.

V and J are TRBV28 and TRBJ1-6; 7 nucleotides match TRBD1. The CDR3 spans 15 residues. Germline lookup yields CDR1 MDHEN and CDR2 SYDVKM. J gave up 7 bases and V 3 bases, and 6 bases lay outside the gene matches. The CDR3 protein is CASSFDGTANSPLHF. CDR3 nucleotide sequence: TGTGCCAGCAGTTTTGATGGGACAGCCAATTCACCCCTCCACTTT.

The chain employs TRBV5-4 and TRBJ1-2; D is ambiguous. Germline V gene data show CDR1 as SGHNT and CDR2 as YYREEE (reference sequence). The CDR3 spans 14 residues. With 0 bases removed from V and 5 bases from J, the gap between germline ends came to 11 bases. CDR3 protein: CASSLAKTTYGYTF. Written as DNA, the CDR3 is TGTGCCAGCAGCTTGGCCAAGACCACTTATGGCTACACCTTC.

The rearrangement links TRBV2 to TRBJ1-1; D may be TRBD1 (5 bases). The CDR3 loop spans 14 amino acids. V lost 9 bases to trimming and J lost 2 bases, with 16 bases between them. Germline lookup yields CDR1 SNHLY and CDR2 FYNNEI. The CDR3 here is CASTSQGFNTEAFF. CDR3 sequence (DNA): TGTGCCAGTACTAGTCAGGGATTCAACACTGAAGCTTTCTTT.

The genes are TRBV7-2 and TRBJ1-1, with 7 bases lining up with TRBD1. The CDR3 extends over 14 amino acids. Germline values: CDR1 SGHTA, CDR2 FQGNSA. The trim removed 1 base at V and 8 bases at J, leaving 7 bases unmatched. CDR3 sequence reads: CASSLEGAIGEAFF. The CDR3 bases are TGTGCCAGCAGCTTAGAGGGGGCAATAGGGGAAGCTTTCTTT.

The chain carries TRBV6-6 and TRBJ1-1; D unclear. CDR1 and CDR2 from the germline V gene are MNHNY and SVGAGI (reference sequence). The CDR3 loop spans 11 amino acids. The V gene lost 7 bases and the J gene lost 2 bases, with 5 bases spanning the gap. CDR3 bases: TGTGCCAGCACCGAAAACACTGAAGCTTTCTTT. Residues: CASTENTEAFF.

V is TRBV6-1 and J is TRBJ2-7, with TRBD2 identical over 10 bases. The V segment lost 7 bases and the J segment 4 bases; nucleotides outside the gene matches: 7. The CDR3 spans 14 residues. CDR1 is MNHNS, CDR2 SASEGT, per germline. CDR3 sequence (DNA): TGTGCCAGCACCCCCGGGACTAGCGTTTACGAGCAGTACTTC. Protein sequence: CASTPGTSVYEQYF.